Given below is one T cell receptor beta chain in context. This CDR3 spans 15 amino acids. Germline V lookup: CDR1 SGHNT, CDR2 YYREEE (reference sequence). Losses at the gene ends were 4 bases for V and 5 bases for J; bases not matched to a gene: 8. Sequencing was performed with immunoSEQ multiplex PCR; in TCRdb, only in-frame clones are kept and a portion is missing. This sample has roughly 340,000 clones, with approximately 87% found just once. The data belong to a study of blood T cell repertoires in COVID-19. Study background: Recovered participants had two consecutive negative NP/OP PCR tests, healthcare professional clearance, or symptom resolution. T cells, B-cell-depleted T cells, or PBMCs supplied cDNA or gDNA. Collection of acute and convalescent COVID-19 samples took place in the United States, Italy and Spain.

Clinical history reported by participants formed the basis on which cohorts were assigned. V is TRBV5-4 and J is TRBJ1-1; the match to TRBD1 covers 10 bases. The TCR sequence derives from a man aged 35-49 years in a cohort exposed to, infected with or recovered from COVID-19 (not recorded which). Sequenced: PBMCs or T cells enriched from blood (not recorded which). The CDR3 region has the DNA TGTGCCAGCAGCGATCCGACAGGGGGCATAACTGAAGCTTTCTTT. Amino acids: CASSDPTGGITEAFF.